The 13 T cell receptor beta chains below were found in one sample sequenced in a study of blood T cell repertoires in COVID-19. Produced via immunoSEQ multiplex PCR; TCRdb's table is partial and in-frame only. The data hold roughly 230,000 clones, with nearly 90% observed a single time. The sequencing sample was made of peripheral blood. These receptors all stem from a woman aged 40-49 years who had recovered from COVID-19.

V and J are TRBV11-3 and TRBJ2-2; 10 nucleotides align to TRBD1. Germline V CDR1 and CDR2: SGHNT, YENEEA. The CDR3 is 15 amino acids. V gave up 5 bases and J gave up 4 bases; unmatched junction bases: 4. CDR3 DNA: TGTGCCAGCAGCCACCGACAGGGGGCCACCGGGGAGCTGTTTTTT. The encoded protein is CASSHRQGATGELFF.

The rearrangement links TRBV4-2 to TRBJ1-4, with 10 positions matching TRBD1. The germline V gene has CDR1 LGHNA and CDR2 YNFKEQ. The CDR3 extends over 14 amino acids. V gave up 3 bases and J gave up 5 bases; unmatched junction bases: 0. CDR3 protein: CASSQGQGNEKLFF. DNA for the CDR3: TGTGCCAGCAGCCAGGGACAGGGGAATGAAAAACTGTTTTTT.

The chain recombines TRBV9 with TRBJ1-6; D is uncertain. The V end lost 4 bases, the J end lost 0 bases, and 5 bases lay between the germline ends. The CDR3 is 14 residues long. The germline gives CDR1 SGDLS, CDR2 YYNGEE. Here the CDR3 DNA reads TGTGCCAGCAGCCCTAGCTCCTATAATTCACCCCTCCACTTT. It encodes CASSPSSYNSPLHF.

J is TRBJ2-5 and V is TRBV18; D might be TRBD2 (5 bases). Per the germline V gene, CDR1 is KGHSH and CDR2 is LQKENI. Trimming cost V 3 bases and J 4 bases, with 18 bases left between them. The CDR3 covers 16 residues. The CDR3 DNA reads as TGTGCCAGCTCACCCCCGGCCGCGGGCAACCGAGAGACCCAGTACTTC. Amino acids: CASSPPAAGNRETQYF.

The genes are TRBV2 and TRBJ2-1, with 11 bases aligning to TRBD2. CDR1 is SNHLY and CDR2 is FYNNEI in the germline V gene. Trimming at V came to 5 bases and at J to 10 bases, leaving 10 bases not matched to a gene. The CDR3 length is 15 residues. The CDR3 protein is CASSQLAGETSEQFF. In DNA form, the CDR3 reads TGTGCCAGCAGTCAACTAGCGGGGGAGACAAGCGAGCAGTTCTTC.

The DNA of the CDR3 is TGTGCCAGCAGCTTCCGAGGCGCTGAAAACTATGGCTACACCTTC. It is translated as CASSFRGAENYGYTF. The chain has TRBV5-4 and TRBJ1-2, with D hard to call. The germline CDR1 and CDR2 sequences are SGHNT and YYREEE (reference sequence). Trimming left V 2 bases short and J 2 bases short, with 13 bases between. The CDR3 consists of 15 residues.

The rearrangement links TRBV7-7 to TRBJ2-1; possible D gene TRBD2, 6 bases. Trimming took off 5 bases at V and 11 bases at J, with 22 bases between the two ends. CDR3 length equals 15 residues. Germline loops: CDR1 SSHAT, CDR2 FNYEAQ (reference sequence). In DNA, the CDR3 is TGTGCCAGCAGCCAGCTTGCCGGGGGTGATACTAAGCAGTTCTTC. Its protein is CASSQLAGGDTKQFF.

This chain joins TRBV29-1 and TRBJ1-3, with 8 positions matching TRBD1. Unmatched junction bases numbered 2, after V lost 4 bases and J lost 3 bases. Germline values: CDR1 SQVTM, CDR2 ANQGSEA. The CDR3 covers 13 residues. In nucleotides, the CDR3 is TGCAGCGTTGCCGGACAGGGTGGAAACACCATATATTTT. Translating gives CSVAGQGGNTIYF. The variable domain in full, with the rest retrieved from reference TRBV29-1 and TRBJ1-3, is SAVISQKPSRDICQRGTSLTIQCQVDSQVTMMFWYRQQPGQSLTLIATANQGSEATYESGFVIDKFPISRPNLTFSTLTVSNMSPEDSSIYLCSVAGQGGNTIYFGEGSWLTVV.

The chain has TRBV5-1 and TRBJ2-1, with a weak D call TRBD2 (5 bases). Germline V CDR1 and CDR2: SGHRS, YFSETQ. This CDR3 has 15 amino acids. V dropped 1 base and J dropped 0 bases, with 8 bases sitting between them. The DNA for the CDR3 is TGCGCCAGCAGCTTGTTGGGAGTCTCCTACAATGAGCAGTTCTTC. Translated: CASSLLGVSYNEQFF.

J is TRBJ2-1 and V is TRBV10-1; TRBD2 matches 11 bases. V gave up 0 bases and J gave up 4 bases; unmatched junction bases: 2. CDR1 is WNHNN, CDR2 SYGVQD, per germline (reference sequence). This CDR3 has 16 amino acids. CDR3 coding DNA: TGCGCCAGCAGTGAGTCGGCTAGCGGGGGGTACAATGAGCAGTTCTTC. It encodes CASSESASGGYNEQFF.

About this clone itself: The junction does not match germline at one end; this may be a read error. This chain connects TRBV2 to TRBJ1-1; TRBD1 might be the D (6 bases). The CDR3 spans 14 residues. The germline CDR1 and CDR2 sequences are SNHLY and FYNNEI. CDR3 DNA sequence: TGTGCCGGCAGGGGAGCCAACCGCGGGACTGAAGCTTTCTTT. Its translation is CAGRGANRGTEAFF.

The chain carries TRBV12-3 or TRBV12-4 and TRBJ2-7, with D hard to call. This CDR3 spans 12 amino acids. The ends were cut back, 5 bases at V and 2 bases at J, with 7 bases in the middle. The CDR3 bases are TGTGCCAGCAGTCCCAGAACCTACGAGCAGTACTTC. This encodes CASSPRTYEQYF.

The chain has TRBV4-2 and TRBJ2-2; TRBD2 agrees at 7 bases. V gave up 3 bases and J gave up 4 bases; unmatched junction bases: 14. The CDR3 has 18 amino acids. Looked up from germline, CDR1 is LGHNA and CDR2 is YNFKEQ. This CDR3 reads CASSHEPLAASTTGELFF. The CDR3 DNA reads TGTGCCAGCAGCCATGAACCTCTAGCGGCTTCCACCACCGGGGAGCTGTTTTTT.